Each of the 26 T cell receptor beta chains below was sequenced from the same sample in a study of shared clonotypes between healthy human individuals. Sequencing used immunoSEQ multiplex PCR; TCRdb keeps in-frame clones, though not all of them. The sample includes millions of clones, approximately 93% of them seen just once. Sequencing used naive CD4+ T cells from PBMCs. As for subset: CD45RA+ positively selected. These receptors all come from a man in his late teens or twenties in good health. Some clones in this sample may be carry-over from other donors' samples.

In the case of this clone: Other DNA sequences in the same sample also yield this CDR3. The chain is built from TRBV28 and TRBJ1-4; D gene uncertain. The CDR3 sequence is 14 residues long. The V gene lost 6 bases and the J gene lost 2 bases, with 10 bases spanning the gap. Looked up from germline, CDR1 is MDHEN and CDR2 is SYDVKM. The CDR3 nucleotides are TGTGCCAGCAGCCCCCCCACGACTAATGAAAAACTGTTTTTT. Translating gives CASSPPTTNEKLFF.

The V and J genes are TRBV18 and TRBJ1-2; tentative D call: TRBD1 (6 bases). Germline values: CDR1 KGHSH, CDR2 LQKENI. This CDR3 spans 14 amino acids. V was clipped by 6 bases and J by 5 bases, with 16 bases between them. The CDR3 region has the DNA TGTGCCAGCTCCCCAGGGGATCTTACGTATGGCTACACCTTC. It specifies CASSPGDLTYGYTF.

V gene TRBV19 combines with J gene TRBJ2-1; 8 positions agree with TRBD2. This CDR3 is 15 amino acids long. In germline, CDR1 is LNHDA, CDR2 SQIVND (reference sequence). The trim removed 6 bases at V and 10 bases at J, leaving 14 bases unmatched. The CDR3 nucleotides are TGTGCCAGTAGCCGACGTTGGGGCGCGGGAGGCGAGCAGTTCTTC. It specifies CASSRRWGAGGEQFF.

The chain carries TRBV30 and TRBJ2-3; tentatively, D is TRBD2 (6 bases). V was pared by 0 bases and J by 2 bases, with 12 bases between. Per the germline V gene, CDR1 is GTSNPN and CDR2 is SVGIG (reference sequence). The CDR3 totals 15 residues. The CDR3: CAWSVGDFYTDTQYF. The CDR3 DNA reads TGTGCCTGGAGTGTAGGGGACTTCTACACAGATACGCAGTATTTT.

V gene TRBV28 combines with J gene TRBJ2-7; tentatively, D is TRBD2 (6 bases). Germline values: CDR1 MDHEN, CDR2 SYDVKM. V was trimmed by 8 bases and J by 2 bases, leaving 13 bases between them. The CDR3 is 13 residues long. Here the CDR3 DNA reads TGTGCCAGCCACGGGACTTCCACCTACGAGCAGTACTTC. Its protein product is CASHGTSTYEQYF. Variable domain in full (rest from reference TRBV28 and TRBJ2-7): DVKVTQSSRYLVKRTGEKVFLECVQDMDHENMFWYRQDPGLGLRLIYFSYDVKMKEKGDIPEGYSVSREKKERFSLILESASTNQTSMYLCASHGTSTYEQYFGPGTRLTVT.

This chain links TRBV19 with TRBJ2-2; TRBD2 agrees at 8 bases. J lost 1 base, V lost 5 bases, and 6 bases had no gene match. The V gene's germline CDR1 is LNHDA and CDR2 SQIVND (reference sequence). The CDR3 is 16 amino acids. The CDR3 region is CASSRLTSGNTGELFF. CDR3 coding DNA: TGTGCCAGTAGTCGCTTAACTAGCGGGAACACCGGGGAGCTGTTTTTT.

This chain uses TRBV30 with TRBJ2-5, with unresolved D. Trimming took off 4 bases at V and 2 bases at J, with 2 bases between the two ends. The CDR3 is 10 amino acids. The germline CDR1 and CDR2 sequences are GTSNPN and SVGIG (reference sequence). The CDR3 sequence is CAWKQETQYF. For the CDR3, the DNA is TGTGCCTGGAAGCAAGAGACCCAGTACTTC. The variable domain in full, with the rest retrieved from reference TRBV30 and TRBJ2-5, is SQTIHQWPATLVQPVGSPLSLECTVEGTSNPNLYWYRQAAGRGLQLLFYSVGIGQISSEVPQNLSASRPQDRQFILSSKKLLLSDSGFYLCAWKQETQYFGPGTRLLVL.

This chain links TRBV7-3 with TRBJ2-7; D is unresolved. Germline CDR1 and CDR2: SGHTA and FQGTGA. This CDR3 comprises 13 residues. V lost 4 bases and J 0 bases, leaving 7 bases between the germline ends. CDR3 amino acids: CASSSPHSYEQYF. The CDR3 DNA sequence: TGTGCCAGCAGCTCCCCCCACTCCTACGAGCAGTACTTC.

The V gene is TRBV5-1, the J gene TRBJ2-7, with TRBD1 as a possible D gene (5 bases). Germline V gives CDR1 SGHRS, CDR2 YFSETQ. This CDR3 has 14 residues. Trimming shortened V by 4 bases and J by 0 bases, and 11 bases separated the two germline ends. The CDR3 DNA sequence: TGCGCCAGCAGCACCGACAGCAGCTCCTACGAGCAGTACTTC. This translates into CASSTDSSSYEQYF. The variable domain in full, with the rest retrieved from reference TRBV5-1 and TRBJ2-7, is KAGVTQTPRYLIKTRGQQVTLSCSPISGHRSVSWYQQTPGQGLQFLFEYFSETQRNKGNFPGRFSGRQFSNSRSEMNVSTLELGDSALYLCASSTDSSSYEQYFGPGTRLTVT.

This chain connects TRBV5-8 to TRBJ2-7; D not resolved. The CDR3 covers 15 residues. CDR1 is SGHTS, CDR2 YDEGEE, per germline. The V end lost 0 bases, the J end lost 2 bases, and 12 bases lay between the germline ends. The CDR3 DNA reads as TGTGCCAGCAGCTTGGGTATGGGCGGAGCCTACGAGCAGTACTTC. Its protein product is CASSLGMGGAYEQYF.

The chain joins TRBV2 to TRBJ2-2; TRBD2 agrees at 9 bases. Germline assignment: CDR1 SNHLY and CDR2 FYNNEI. The CDR3 spans 15 residues. The junction had 14 bases not matched to a gene; V was cut back by 11 bases and J by 7 bases. The CDR3 is CALAGESPMSGELFF. The DNA for the CDR3 is TGTGCCTTAGCGGGAGAGTCGCCGATGAGCGGGGAGCTGTTTTTT.

V is TRBV19 and J is TRBJ2-1; perhaps TRBD2 as D (6 bases). The CDR3 runs to 15 residues. CDR1 is LNHDA and CDR2 is SQIVND in the germline V gene (reference sequence). V gave up 3 bases and J gave up 2 bases, with 11 bases separating them. CDR3 amino acids: CASSMGSGPYNEQFF. In nucleotides, the CDR3 is TGTGCCAGTAGTATGGGTAGCGGACCCTACAATGAGCAGTTCTTC.

Concerning this clone: Other DNA sequences within the sample encode an identical CDR3. The chain links TRBV5-1 to TRBJ2-1; weak D call: TRBD1 (5 bases). CDR3 length equals 14 residues. Trimming took off 0 bases at V and 7 bases at J, with 11 bases between the two ends. Germline CDR1 is SGHRS and CDR2 is YFSETQ. The CDR3 DNA follows: TGCGCCAGCAGCTTGGATCCAGGGTCGAATGAGCAGTTCTTC. Residues: CASSLDPGSNEQFF.

This chain connects TRBV28 to TRBJ1-1, with D unclear. Germline V gives CDR1 MDHEN, CDR2 SYDVKM. The germline V and J ends were trimmed by 6 bases and 0 bases, with 8 bases remaining between them. This CDR3 comprises 13 residues. The CDR3 bases are TGTGCCAGCAGCCACATCATGAACACTGAAGCTTTCTTT. This gives the protein CASSHIMNTEAFF.

This clone was detected once. This rearrangement joins TRBV6-5 to TRBJ1-2, with a possible D match to TRBD1 (6 bases). Germline V lookup: CDR1 MNHEY, CDR2 SVGAGI. The CDR3 has 14 amino acids. The V and J ends lost 11 bases and 2 bases respectively, with 18 bases between them. The CDR3, as DNA: TGTGCCGTAGCAGACCGGGACACCAACTATGGCTACACCTTC. Translation gives CAVADRDTNYGYTF.

The V gene is TRBV19, the J gene TRBJ2-1; the D is unclear. The V gene's germline CDR1 is LNHDA and CDR2 SQIVND (reference sequence). Trimming left V 3 bases short and J 2 bases short, with 14 bases between. This CDR3 has 16 amino acids. CDR3 DNA: TGTGCCAGTAGTATTGCCTTCAGAGGTACCTACAATGAGCAGTTCTTC. Residues: CASSIAFRGTYNEQFF.

V usage is TRBV9 and J usage is TRBJ2-7, with D possibly matching TRBD2 (6 bases). From germline, CDR1 is SGDLS and CDR2 YYNGEE. The CDR3 length is 16 residues. V was pared by 0 bases and J by 0 bases, with 13 bases between. DNA for the CDR3: TGTGCCAGCAGCGTAGGAATTAGCGGCGGCTCCTACGAGCAGTACTTC. It encodes CASSVGISGGSYEQYF.

The J gene is TRBJ2-1, the V gene TRBV20-1; 8 bases are a match to TRBD2. Losses at the gene ends were 3 bases for V and 15 bases for J; bases not matched to a gene: 7. The CDR3 spans 11 residues. Germline V CDR1 and CDR2: DFQATT, SNEGSKA (reference sequence). CDR3 residues: CSARREAPWFF. The CDR3 DNA is TGCAGTGCTAGGCGGGAGGCGCCTTGGTTCTTC.

The gene calls are TRBV28 and TRBJ2-4, with 10 bases aligning to TRBD2. Looked up from germline, CDR1 is MDHEN and CDR2 is SYDVKM. CDR3 length equals 15 residues. Trimming took 5 bases from V and 2 from J; bases not matched to a gene: 3. DNA for the CDR3: TGTGCCAGCAGTACTAGCGGGATTACCAAAAACATTCAGTACTTC. Encoded protein: CASSTSGITKNIQYF.

The rearrangement joins TRBV9 to TRBJ1-1, with 8 nucleotides matching TRBD1. This CDR3 has 15 amino acids. The V gene end was trimmed by 0 bases and the J gene end by 6 bases; junction bases not matched to a gene: 7. Germline CDR1 reads SGDLS; CDR2 reads YYNGEE. The CDR3 protein is CASSVDQGAYSEAFF. The CDR3 DNA is TGTGCCAGCAGCGTAGATCAGGGGGCTTACTCTGAAGCTTTCTTT. The full variable domain, rest sourced from reference TRBV9 and TRBJ1-1, is DSGVTQTPKHLITATGQRVTLRCSPRSGDLSVYWYQQSLDQGLQFLIQYYNGEERAKGNILERFSAQQFPDLHSELNLSSLELGDSALYFCASSVDQGAYSEAFFGQGTRLTVV.

The genes are TRBV6-5 and TRBJ2-1, with D unresolved. V gave up 2 bases and J gave up 6 bases, with 8 bases separating them. The CDR3 has 13 residues. The germline V gene has CDR1 MNHEY and CDR2 SVGAGI. CDR3 in DNA: TGTGCCAGCAGTTACCGGACCCGCAATGAGCAGTTCTTC. Encoded protein: CASSYRTRNEQFF.

The chain combines TRBV11-2 with TRBJ2-7, with D unclear. Germline lookup yields CDR1 SGHAT and CDR2 FQNNGV. With 1 base removed from V and 3 bases from J, the gap between germline ends came to 7 bases. CDR3 length: 13 residues. This CDR3 reads CASSLGVSYEQYF. For the CDR3, the DNA is TGTGCCAGCAGCTTAGGTGTTAGCTACGAGCAGTACTTC.

CDR3 residues: CASTPQGTRDEKLFF. The CDR3, as DNA: TGTGCCAGTACCCCACAGGGGACTCGCGATGAAAAACTGTTTTTT. The chain joins TRBV19 to TRBJ1-4, with 7 bases matching TRBD1. CDR3 size: 15 residues. With V trimmed by 7 bases and J by 6 bases, 11 bases remained unmatched. CDR1 and CDR2 from the germline V gene are LNHDA and SQIVND (reference sequence).

This chain connects TRBV10-1 to TRBJ1-1; D remains unclear. In germline, CDR1 is WNHNN, CDR2 SYGVQD (reference sequence). The V and J ends lost 3 bases and 3 bases respectively, with 11 bases between them. This CDR3 has 14 amino acids. DNA for the CDR3: TGCGCCAGCAGTGAAGGCAGGCTCCACACTGAAGCTTTCTTT. Translated: CASSEGRLHTEAFF.

This rearrangement joins TRBV5-1 to TRBJ1-1; D is undetermined. CDR1 and CDR2 (germline): SGHRS, YFSETQ. CDR3 length: 17 residues. V was clipped by 2 bases and J by 6 bases, with 23 bases between them. This CDR3 is CASSLEPFMRTSSEAFF. CDR3 nucleotide sequence: TGCGCCAGCAGCTTAGAACCCTTTATGCGGACCTCTTCTGAAGCTTTCTTT.

The chain uses TRBV5-1 and TRBJ1-3, with no clear D. The CDR3 has 16 amino acids. Deletions cut 2 bases from V and 0 bases from J, with 12 bases between. Per germline, CDR1 SGHRS and CDR2 YFSETQ. CDR3 protein: CASSFFPPGSGNTIYF. CDR3 DNA sequence: TGCGCCAGCAGCTTTTTTCCCCCTGGCTCTGGAAACACCATATATTTT.